A selection of T cell receptor beta chains follows, all from one sample in a study of cytomegalovirus exposure and HLA in healthy donors. Libraries were prepared by immunoSEQ multiplex PCR; TCRdb keeps only in-frame clonotypes and omits some of them. This sample has a few hundred thousand clones; over 80% occur once, and the top ten carry roughly an eighth. The sample was PBMCs. Receptors were obtained from a woman aged 30 to 39 in good health and CMV-seropositive. CDR3s include the opening cysteine and the closing phenylalanine or tryptophan. The D gene is left open where the match is weak. Clone size, where shown, is once, few, many, or a class for clones that have expanded.

cdr3_length clone_size j_call v_call d_call cdr3_nt cdr3_aa
14 few TRBJ1-4 TRBV11-1 . TGTGCCAGCAGCAACGGCGGGGGTCTAGAAAAACTGTTTTTT CASSNGGGLEKLFF
14 . TRBJ2-1 TRBV11-3 . TGTGCCAGCAGCCAACTAGACAGCCACAATGAGCAGTTCTTC CASSQLDSHNEQFF
16 . TRBJ2-5 TRBV18 TRBD2 TGTGCCAGCTCATCAGCTGCGGGACGGGGGGGAGAGACCCAGTACTTC CASSSAAGRGGETQYF
15 . TRBJ1-5 TRBV5-6 TRBD1 TGTGCCAGCAGCCGAAGGGGACAGGTACAACAGCCCCAGCATTTT CASSRRGQVQQPQHF
13 . TRBJ1-2 TRBV4-3 . TGCGCCAGCAGCCAAACCGCTAACTATGGCTACACCTTC CASSQTANYGYTF
14 . TRBJ2-1 TRBV6-5 TRBD2 TGTGCCAGCAGTTTTAGCGGGAACTACAATGAGCAGTTCTTC CASSFSGNYNEQFF
15 . TRBJ1-5 TRBV2 TRBD1 TGTGCCAGCACCGGACAGGGGGCGATGGGTCAGCCCCAGCATTTT CASTGQGAMGQPQHF
14 many TRBJ2-7 TRBV6-5 . TGTGCCAGCACTAGAAGTCCCGGGGACTACGAGCAGTACTTC CASTRSPGDYEQYF
16 . TRBJ2-2 TRBV9 . TGTGCCAGCAGCACAAGACCTGGGAGTCCGCCCGGGGAGCTGTTTTTT CASSTRPGSPPGELFF
14 . TRBJ2-2 TRBV6-5 . TGTGCCAGCAGTGCCCGAGCGAACACCGGGGAGCTGTTTTTT CASSARANTGELFF
15 . TRBJ1-1 TRBV6-5 . TGTGCCAGCAGTACCTTCACACGGGGGAACACTGAAGCTTTCTTT CASSTFTRGNTEAFF
14 . TRBJ1-2 TRBV9 TRBD1 TGTGCCAGCAGCGTACAGGGGGAGGACTATGGCTACACCTTC CASSVQGEDYGYTF
15 . TRBJ1-2 TRBV6-1 TRBD1 TGTGCCAGCGAGACAGGACAGGGGGCCGTCTATGGCTACACCTTC CASETGQGAVYGYTF
16 . TRBJ1-5 TRBV19 . TGTGCCAGTAGTACGCTAACGACAGGTAGCAATCAGCCCCAGCATTTT CASSTLTTGSNQPQHF
16 . TRBJ1-4 TRBV5-1 . TGCGCCAGCAGCTTGGGGACAGATATGTCCAATGAAAAACTGTTTTTT CASSLGTDMSNEKLFF